The T cell receptor (beta chain) described here comes from a study of shared clonotypes between healthy human individuals. This CDR3 is built from 15 residues. V was clipped by 1 base and J by 3 bases, with 12 bases between them. Germline values: CDR1 SGHTA, CDR2 FQGNSA. Data came from immunoSEQ multiplex PCR; TCRdb stores just in-frame clones and leaves some out. The data show 2.3 million or so clones, approximately 93% seen once. Material for sequencing was naive CD4+ T cells from PBMCs. The subset is: CD45RA+ positively selected. This sequence originates from a man younger than 35 in good health. Some clones in this sample may be carry-over from other donors' samples. J is TRBJ1-1 and V is TRBV7-2; D gene uncertain. CDR3 in amino acids: CASSLGGLGDTEAFF. The DNA for the CDR3 is TGTGCCAGCAGCTTAGGTGGGTTAGGCGACACTGAAGCTTTCTTT. Variable domain in full (rest from reference TRBV7-2 and TRBJ1-1): GAGVSQSPSNKVTEKGKDVELRCDPISGHTALYWYRQSLGQGLEFLIYFQGNSAPDKSGLPSDRFSAERTGGSVSTLTIQRTQQEDSAVYLCASSLGGLGDTEAFFGQGTRLTVV.